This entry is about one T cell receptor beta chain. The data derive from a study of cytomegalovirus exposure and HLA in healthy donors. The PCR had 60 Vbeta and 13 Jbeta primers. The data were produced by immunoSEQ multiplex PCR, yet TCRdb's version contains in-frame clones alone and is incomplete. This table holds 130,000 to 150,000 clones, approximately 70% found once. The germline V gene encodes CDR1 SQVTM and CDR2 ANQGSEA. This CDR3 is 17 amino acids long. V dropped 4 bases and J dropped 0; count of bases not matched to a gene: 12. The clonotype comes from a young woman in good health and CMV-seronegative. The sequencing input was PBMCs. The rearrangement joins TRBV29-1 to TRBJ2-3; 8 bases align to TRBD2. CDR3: CSVVSGGSVLSTDTQYF. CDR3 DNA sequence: TGCAGCGTTGTGAGCGGGGGCTCCGTTCTTAGCACAGATACGCAGTATTTT.